This section outlines one T cell receptor (beta chain) sequence together with its context. Its cognate antigen is unknown. This specimen belongs to a study of T-cell memory formation after mild COVID-19. Study-wide points: Contracting CD4+ clones lay largely in CM and EM, with CD8+ ones residing in EMRA.

TCRalpha and TCRbeta libraries used 5'RACE with constant-segment primers and UMIs. TCRdb ran MiXCR on the 5' RACE reads and lists one entry per CDR3 protein. The sample contains 200,000 to 250,000 distinct CDR3 sequences, roughly a tenth of which appear only once. This TCR came from a man between 18 and 35 years old who had mild COVID-19 (a few samples of this study predate the infection). Cell type and time point are not known. Sequenced: PBMCs or a T cell subset sorted from them (not recorded which).

This CDR3 is CSARGLWVDGYTF. The CDR3 bases are TGCAGTGCTCGGGGACTCTGGGTGGATGGCTACACCTTC. The genes are TRBV20-1 and TRBJ1-2, with a possible D match to TRBD1 (5 bases). V was trimmed by 5 bases and J by 6 bases, leaving 16 bases between them. The CDR3 covers 13 residues. Germline lookup yields CDR1 DFQATT and CDR2 SNEGSKA (reference sequence).